This T cell receptor beta chain was retrieved from a study of identical twins. V gave up 7 bases and J gave up 3 bases, with 24 bases separating them. Germline V gives CDR1 MNHEY, CDR2 SVGEGT. This CDR3 region has 17 residues. TCRdb called the 5' RACE reads again in MiXCR, with one record for every CDR3 protein. The sample holds roughly 250,000 distinct CDR3 sequences, more than 13% seen once. The sequenced sample consisted of memory (CD45RO+) T cells sorted from blood. The J gene is TRBJ1-1, the V gene TRBV6-2 or TRBV6-3, with D hard to call. This clonotype was sampled from a woman between 18 and 29 years old in good health. This chain's CDR3 is CASTAGPGKTRDTEAFF. CDR3 DNA sequence: TGTGCCAGCACCGCCGGGCCCGGGAAAACTAGGGACACTGAAGCTTTCTTT.